This T cell receptor beta chain was observed in a study of T cell responses to AZD1222 COVID-19 vaccine (dated by TCRdb to the early 2020s). About the study as a whole: A total of under 250 trial participants underwent TCR sequencing, of whom around 210 had received two doses of AZD1222 and about 25 had received two doses of the MenACWY control vaccine. Trial participants were enrolled by age into subgroups of 18-55, 56-69 and 70-plus years, and roughly 150, 30 and 60 TCR-sequenced participants, respectively, were included in these subgroups. What the study reported, not specific to this receptor: In the small 56-69-year group, the increase in depth fell short of significance, most likely because of low power. Vaccine-associated CD4 TCRs spanned the whole spike protein, with dominant responses in regions 160-218 and 743-854. Conclusions about previously exposed vaccinees are limited, since just a handful of AZD1222 recipients were seropositive for SARS-CoV-2 at baseline. Spike-specific TCR breadth and depth rose significantly after two AZD1222 doses compared with day 0 and with MenACWY recipients. Nearly half of unique spike-specific TCRs reportedly recognized epitopes outside regions mutated in the B.1.351 and B.1.1.7 variants. No day 14 peak-response samples were available, so repertoires were characterized only after the peak T cell response. Participants were mostly white British and included more females than males, and it was suggested by the authors that clonal diversity may have been underestimated.

The cysteine opens and the phenylalanine closes a CDR3 of 17 amino acids. CDR3 DNA only is kept here, 51 bases in frame from base 1. The germline V gene encodes CDR1 SGHTS and CDR2 YDEGEE. A distance of 11 bases separates the germline ends of V and J, which lose 1 base and 0 bases respectively. The CDR3 regions of human TCRbeta chains were subjected to immunosequencing. The authors' analysis ran thus. Repertoire TCRs were matched against a reference library of SARS-CoV-2-specific TCRs generated with the MIRA antigen-specificity platform. Breadth was defined as the fraction of unique TCRs that were SARS-CoV-2-associated, and depth was defined as the fraction of total T cells that were SARS-CoV-2-associated. Using the MIRA data, each spike-specific TCR was mapped to the spike region that the TCR reacts to and placed in a CD4 or CD8 class. Log10-transformed breadth and depth values were compared by one-way ANOVA with Sidak's multiple comparisons tests. The immuneACCESS repertoire file appears here via TCRdb, limited to in-frame rearrangements. These files lack a portion of the clones; in checked studies, under half of the deficit traces to unresolved V genes, and the cause of the others is not known. V, J and clone size derive from that table, while D and trimming were established from the DNA sequence. For this sample the table gives 100,000 to 150,000 clones, of which 90% were detected only once. Together, the top ten hold about 4% of the sample.

This specimen's time point label, per the study, means: baseline before first vaccination. Explained via the paper, the treatment or condition label denotes: meningococcal conjugate vaccine given as trial control. The vaccinee samples were drawn from two UK trials, COV001 and COV002, one of which was a single-blind randomized controlled phase 2/3 trial testing AZD1222 (ChAdOx1 nCoV-19) in healthy adults. For TCRbeta chain sequencing, PBMC samples from trial participants were taken at day 0 and at day 28 after the second dose. This clone has a single count. Its antigen remains undetermined. No per-base quality is available; no much larger clone lies one base away.

The sequence was obtained from an adult in good health. The chain was built from TRBV5-8 and TRBJ2-6; no D gene is confidently identified. The sequenced sample was peripheral blood, obtained on day 0 of MenACWY control vaccination. Here the CDR3 is given as CASSLIGPSSGANVLTF. The nucleotide sequence is TGTGCCAGCAGCTTGATAGGGCCCAGCTCTGGGGCCAACGTCCTGACTTTC.